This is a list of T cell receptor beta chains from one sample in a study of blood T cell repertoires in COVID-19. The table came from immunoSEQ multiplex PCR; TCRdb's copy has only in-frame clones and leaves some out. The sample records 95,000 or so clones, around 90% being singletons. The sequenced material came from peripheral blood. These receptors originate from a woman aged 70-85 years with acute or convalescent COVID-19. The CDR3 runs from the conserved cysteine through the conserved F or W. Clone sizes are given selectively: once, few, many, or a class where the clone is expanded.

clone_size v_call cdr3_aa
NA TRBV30 CTASLMNTEAFF
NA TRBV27 CASSSGTSGADTQYF
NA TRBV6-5 CASSPGLAGYNEQFF
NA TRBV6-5 CASSIGPGGSYEQYF
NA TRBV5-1 CASSLGTGSGYGYTF
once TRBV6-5 CASRFLNPQDEQFF
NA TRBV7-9 CASSQGIAGVGTDTQYF
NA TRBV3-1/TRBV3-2 CASSRNRGWAEKLFF
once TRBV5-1 CASSLGTGGRGLEAFF
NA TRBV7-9 CASSPTGHNEAFF
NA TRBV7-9 CASSSRQGGREKLFF
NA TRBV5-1 CASSLAPRDYGYTF
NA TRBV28 CASSLDIASSYNEQFF
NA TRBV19 CASSVGTGSAPYEQYF
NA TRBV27 CASSSDPDRAKNYGYTF
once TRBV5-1 CASSSGQVNTEAFF
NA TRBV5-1 CASSLALGGNSPLHF
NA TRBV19 CASSHRDRAKAFF
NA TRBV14 CASSQIKTGLYGYTF
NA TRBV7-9 CASSYGGYNSPLHF
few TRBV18 CASSPIALRPAADSPLHF
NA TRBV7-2 CASSLTAGTEAFF
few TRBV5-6 CASSFWQGGTTDTQYF
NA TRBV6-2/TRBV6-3 CASSSRAGPWGGQPQHF
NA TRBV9 CASSVGFGLGYEQYF
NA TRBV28 CASVPSFNSPLHF
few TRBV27 CASRRDGSGTNTGELFF
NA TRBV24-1 CATSDIDRSSYNEQFF
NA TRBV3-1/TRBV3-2 CASSQDLAPGPQHF
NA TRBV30 CAWSEGQFSGANVLTF
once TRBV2 CASSGTSGSRVGQFF
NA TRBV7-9 CASSLPSQGYEQYF
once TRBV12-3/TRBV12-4 CASSFAGEKLFF
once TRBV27 CASSLSPAGTDTQYF
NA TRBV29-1 CSANPTDRANYGYTF
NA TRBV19 CASSISSGGYNEQFF
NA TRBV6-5 CASGARNRGVEQFF
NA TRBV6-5 CASSYSTGGREKLFF
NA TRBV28 CASSPPRTTTEAFF
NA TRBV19 CASSIRQGFSNQPQHF
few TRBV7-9 CASSPGGRAEAFF
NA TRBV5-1 CASSKSGGTGEQETQYF
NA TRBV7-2 CASSLAMSRTEAFF
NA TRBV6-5 CASNIDRVKEKLFF
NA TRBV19 CASRAGQNQPQHF
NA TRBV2 CASSEEGLAGGSQYF
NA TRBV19 CASKDTNTGELFF